The next 12 T cell receptor beta chains were all read from a single sample in a study of CD8 T cells in ankylosing spondylitis. Study observations and caveats: Seemingly distinctive of ankylosing spondylitis blood was a TCR beta motif formed by eight highly homologous variants.

TCRdb redid the calling of the 5' RACE reads with MiXCR, one entry per CDR3 protein. This sample carries under 850,000 distinct CDR3 sequences, roughly 19% of them seen once, and the ten largest clones take over 15%. Their recognized antigens are unknown. Sequenced: blood, either unsorted or a sorted T cell fraction (not recorded which). These receptors all come from a male donor with ankylosing spondylitis.

V gene TRBV21-1 combines with J gene TRBJ2-1; TRBD2 was called by the table and not checked on the DNA. TRBV21-1 is a documented pseudogene. The CDR3 has 22 residues. CDR3 loop: CASSKGGWRILAASSTGNEQFF. For the CDR3, the DNA is TGTGCCAGCAGCAAAGGGGGTTGGAGAATACTAGCGGCCAGTTCTACGGGGAATGAGCAGTTCTTC.

This sequence joins TRBV19 and TRBJ2-5; D gene ambiguous. Trimming took 4 bases from V and 2 from J, leaving 11 bases between them. Per the germline V gene, CDR1 is LNHDA and CDR2 is SQIVND (reference sequence). The CDR3 is made up of 14 amino acids. In DNA, the CDR3 is TGTGCCAGTAGTAGGAAGGCCAGTCAAGAGACCCAGTACTTC. Protein sequence: CASSRKASQETQYF.

The gene calls are TRBV29-1 and TRBJ2-2; no clear D. Germline loops: CDR1 SQVTM, CDR2 ANQGSEA. The CDR3 spans 13 residues. V was clipped by 7 bases and J by 4 bases, with 13 bases between them. CDR3 protein: CSGYTTATGELFF. The DNA for the CDR3 is TGCAGCGGATACACAACTGCCACCGGGGAGCTGTTTTTT.

This clonotype appeared a few times. V gene TRBV27 combines with J gene TRBJ2-7; D is unresolved. Trimming left V 3 bases short and J 6 bases short, with 12 bases between. The CDR3 contains 13 residues. Germline V gene data show CDR1 as MNHEY and CDR2 as SMNVEV (reference sequence). The CDR3 is CASSFMGPGEQYF. CDR3 nucleotides: TGTGCCAGCAGTTTCATGGGTCCTGGCGAGCAGTACTTC.

This chain connects TRBV27 to TRBJ1-5; D perhaps matches TRBD1 (5 bases). V was cut by 0 bases and J by 3 bases, with 24 bases left in between. The germline gives CDR1 MNHEY, CDR2 SMNVEV (reference sequence). The CDR3 has 20 amino acids. CDR3 coding DNA: TGTGCCAGCAGTTTATCGGGGTCGGGGCTAATCTCAGGCGTCAATCAGCCCCAGCATTTT. It codes for CASSLSGSGLISGVNQPQHF.

The V call is TRBV2, the J call TRBJ2-1; D is uncertain. Germline CDR1 is SNHLY and CDR2 is FYNNEI. Between the trimmed V and J ends, which lost 6 bases and 4 bases, there was a span of 13 bases. The CDR3 sequence is 14 residues long. CDR3 in amino acids: CASSPQYQYNEQFF. The CDR3 DNA reads TGTGCCAGCAGCCCTCAATACCAATACAATGAGCAGTTCTTC. Supplemented by reference TRBV2 and TRBJ2-1, the full variable domain reads EPEVTQTPSHQVTQMGQEVILRCVPISNHLYFYWYRQILGQKVEFLVSFYNNEISEKSEIFDDQFSVERPDGSNFTLKIRSTKLEDSAMYFCASSPQYQYNEQFFGPGTRLTVL.

This sequence joins TRBV29-1 and TRBJ2-1; TRBD2 might be the D (6 bases). Trimming removed 6 bases from V and 7 bases from J, with 16 bases in between. This CDR3 has 13 residues. Germline CDR1 and CDR2: SQVTM and ANQGSEA. The CDR3 nucleotides are TGCAGCGTGCATATAGGAGGAGGGAATGAGCAGTTCTTC. Translation: CSVHIGGGNEQFF.

This clonotype was observed a handful of times. The chain recombines TRBV10-3 with TRBJ1-4; no clear D gene. Germline assignment: CDR1 ENHRY and CDR2 SYGVKD. The CDR3 length is 13 residues. Trimming pared 3 bases from V and 8 bases from J, leaving 10 bases between. CDR3 protein: CAISDLAAEKLFF. The CDR3 nucleotides read TGTGCCATCAGTGACCTCGCGGCCGAAAAACTGTTTTTT.

The sample holds a few counts of this clonotype. The V gene is TRBV27, the J gene TRBJ2-7; D unresolved. The ends were cut back, 7 bases at V and 2 bases at J, with 15 bases in the middle. This CDR3 comprises 14 residues. Germline CDR1 is MNHEY and CDR2 is SMNVEV (reference sequence). The CDR3 sequence: CASTFDSRTYEQYF. The DNA of the CDR3 is TGTGCCAGCACCTTCGACTCAAGAACCTACGAGCAGTACTTC.

Only a few counts were recorded for this clonotype. This chain links TRBV12-3 or TRBV12-4 with TRBJ1-1; possible D gene TRBD1, 6 bases. The CDR3 covers 14 residues. V was cut by 1 base and J by 7 bases, with 13 bases left in between. The CDR3 DNA sequence: TGTGCCAGCAGTTTAGATGGGGGGGCAGGTGAAGCTTTCTTT. As protein: CASSLDGGAGEAFF.

This clonotype has a handful of counts. CDR3 DNA sequence: TGCGCCAGCAGCTTGAAATACATTGGGACTGAAGCTTTCTTT. It yields the protein CASSLKYIGTEAFF. This sequence joins TRBV5-1 and TRBJ1-1; D remains unclear. The CDR3 has 14 residues. Trimming shortened V by 1 base and J by 5 bases, and 12 bases separated the two germline ends. In germline, CDR1 is SGHRS, CDR2 YFSETQ.

This chain connects TRBV29-1 to TRBJ2-1; 8 bases match TRBD2. The CDR3 spans 15 residues. From germline, CDR1 is SQVTM and CDR2 ANQGSEA. With 4 bases clipped from V and 0 bases from J, the junction kept 5 bases outside the gene matches. As DNA, the CDR3 is TGCAGCGTTGCGGGGGGGCCGAGCTCCTACAATGAGCAGTTCTTC. Translation: CSVAGGPSSYNEQFF.